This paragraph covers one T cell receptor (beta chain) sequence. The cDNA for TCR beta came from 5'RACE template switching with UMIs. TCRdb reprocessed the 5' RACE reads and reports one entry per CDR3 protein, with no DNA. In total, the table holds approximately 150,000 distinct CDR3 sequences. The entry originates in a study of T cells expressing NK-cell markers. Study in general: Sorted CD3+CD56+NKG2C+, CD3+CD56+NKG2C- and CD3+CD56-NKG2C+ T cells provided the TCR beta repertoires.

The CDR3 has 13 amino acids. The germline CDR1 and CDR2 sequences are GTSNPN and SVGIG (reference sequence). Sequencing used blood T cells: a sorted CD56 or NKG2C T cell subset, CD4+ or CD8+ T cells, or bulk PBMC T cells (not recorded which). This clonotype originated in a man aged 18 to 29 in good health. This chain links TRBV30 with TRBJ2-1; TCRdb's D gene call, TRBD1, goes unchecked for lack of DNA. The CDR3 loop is CAGDRVKINEQFF.